This TCR beta chain was captured by sequencing in a study of blood T cell repertoires in COVID-19 (dated by TCRdb to the early 2020s). A note on the overall study: Samples from collaborators originated in the United States, Italy and Spain and spanned both the acute and convalescent phases of COVID-19. The prospective study material was composed of cDNA or gDNA derived from T cells, B-cell-depleted T cells, or PBMCs. Deeply sampled blood TCRbeta repertoires from subjects exposed to, actively infected with, or recovered from COVID-19 were included in the dataset. The repertoires were released in a freely available public database intended as a resource for research on the immune response to SARS-CoV-2. The samples were drawn from two sources: the first 160 participants of the ongoing ImmuneRACE study, and 1,000 to 1,500 subjects contributed by 6 global collaborators. Sample metadata almost always included a de-identified subject ID, COVID-19 status, age in years and sex. HLA class I and class II types, where available, came from metadata supplied by the sample provider rather than from assay-based typing. Points the paper makes about the study in general: The quantity of clinical and demographic metadata differed by source and by participant and was supplied without curation.

TCRbeta CDR3 regions were amplified from genomic DNA using the immunoSEQ Assay, a bias-controlled multiplex PCR. Regarding the original processing steps: Nucleated cell counts per sample were estimated from amplification of reference gene primers within the assay. To quantify the absolute abundance of each unique TCRbeta CDR3 rearrangement, sequence reads were collapsed and filtered. For each sample, productive Simpson clonality was calculated as the square root of Simpson's diversity index over productive rearrangements. Here the immuneACCESS table is served through TCRdb, limited to in-frame sequences with V and J called. Missing clones are a known gap in these copies; in checked studies unresolved V genes cover under half, and the rest lacks a known reason. The D gene and trimming were derived from the DNA, and the V and J assignments and clone size from that table. The sample table holds approximately 310,000 clones, of which roughly 85% were seen once. The ten largest clonotypes hold roughly 2.3% of the sample.

Trimming leaves V shorter by 4 bases and J shorter by 7 bases, with the junction holding 11 bases beyond the gene matches. The CDR3 goes from the cysteine to the phenylalanine over 15 residues. Only CDR3 DNA remains: 45 bases, in frame from the first base. CDR1 LGHDT and CDR2 YNNKEL were looked up in the germline V gene (reference sequence). In the prospective study, participants were roughly 18 to 95 years old, resided in approximately 22 geographic areas of the United States, and were enrolled through a virtual design. To assign participants to cohorts, the prospective study relied on clinical history that participants themselves reported in a screening survey and a study questionnaire. ImmuneRACE Cohort 3 recovered participants were defined by two consecutive negative NP/OP PCR tests, healthcare professional clearance, or symptom resolution. Each participant in the prospective study had whole blood, serum and a nasopharyngeal or oropharyngeal swab collected by mobile phlebotomists. Participants in the prospective study had the option to provide additional blood draws and questionnaires over a 2-month period. Prospective study blood samples were shipped either frozen or at room temperature before DNA extraction.

In this sample, this clone turned up a few times. The antigen this receptor binds is unknown. No much larger clone is present one base from it, and per-base qualities are unavailable. The sequenced sample consisted of PBMCs or T cells enriched from blood (not recorded which). This receptor was obtained from a man in his thirties or forties who had recovered from COVID-19. The V and J genes are TRBV3-1 (or the pseudogene TRBV3-2) and TRBJ1-2; 8 bases in the junction line up with TRBD1. The CDR3 protein: CASSPGDRREGGYTF. The DNA sequence is TGTGCCAGCAGCCCGGGGGACAGGCGTGAAGGTGGCTACACCTTC.